These T cell receptor beta chains were read from a single sample in a study of shared clonotypes between healthy human individuals. Repertoires were generated with immunoSEQ multiplex PCR, while TCRdb's copy carries only in-frame clones and drops some. The sample consists of about 670,000 clones, approximately 75% of them appearing once. The sequenced sample consisted of memory CD4+ T cells sorted from blood. Receptor source: a woman in her 30s in good health. CDR3s include the opening cysteine and the closing phenylalanine or tryptophan. Fields, in order: V gene, J gene, D gene, clone size, CDR3 DNA, CDR3 protein. D genes are given only for firm matches. Clone sizes are given selectively: once, few, many, or a class where the clone is expanded.

>TRBV6-5|TRBJ2-7|-|-
TGTGCCAGCAGGTCTTTTCAGGGCACCTACGAGCAGTACTTC
CASRSFQGTYEQYF
>TRBV5-1|TRBJ2-7|-|-
TGCGCCAGCAGCCCGGCCGGGACGTACTCCTACGAGCAGTACTTC
CASSPAGTYSYEQYF
>TRBV4-1|TRBJ1-1|-|many
TGCGCCAGCAGGGCCGCCGTCGCAGGGGTTAACACTGAAGCTTTCTTT
CASRAAVAGVNTEAFF
>TRBV6-6|TRBJ2-7|-|-
TGTGCCAGCAGTTACGGTGGGTCCTACGAGCAGTACTTC
CASSYGGSYEQYF
>TRBV11-2|TRBJ1-2|TRBD1|-
TGTGCCAGCAGCCCCGGGACAGGGATCTATGGCTACACCTTC
CASSPGTGIYGYTF
>TRBV28|TRBJ1-2|-|-
TGTGCCAGCAGTTTGGGGGGTCTCTATGGCTACACCTTC
CASSLGGLYGYTF
>TRBV2|TRBJ1-4|-|once
TGTGCCAGCAGTGTTGGGGGGACAACTAATGAAAAACTGTTTTTT
CASSVGGTTNEKLFF
>TRBV7-3|TRBJ2-7|-|-
TGTGCCAGGATTGGATATGGGGACGGAGGTGCCTACGAGCAGTACTTC
CARIGYGDGGAYEQYF
>TRBV2|TRBJ2-5|-|-
TGTGCCAGCAGTGAAGGACCAGAGACCCAGTACTTC
CASSEGPETQYF
>TRBV13|TRBJ2-6|-|once
TGTGCCAGCAGCTTCCGGGTATCAGGGGCCAACGTCCTGACTTTC
CASSFRVSGANVLTF
>TRBV11-2|TRBJ2-2|-|-
TGTGCCAGCAGCCCCCGAGGGGTGGCCTCGAACACCGGGGAGCTGTTTTTT
CASSPRGVASNTGELFF
>TRBV28|TRBJ1-5|TRBD1|-
TGTGCCAGCAGTTTAGTTAGCGGGACAGGGGACAATCAGCCCCAGCATTTT
CASSLVSGTGDNQPQHF
>TRBV5-1|TRBJ2-1|TRBD2|once
TGCGCCAGCAGCGACGGTGCGGGAGGTTGGTACAATGAGCAGTTCTTC
CASSDGAGGWYNEQFF
>TRBV4-1|TRBJ1-4|-|-
TGCGCCAGCAGACAATCAGACCGGCATCAGGAAAAACTGTTTTTT
CASRQSDRHQEKLFF
>TRBV29-1|TRBJ1-1|-|-
TGCAGCGCGGAAGCCCGTCGCAAAGCTTTCTTT
CSAEARRKAFF
>TRBV9|TRBJ1-3|-|-
TGTGCCAGCAGCGTAGTGCAGGGAGTGGGGGACACCATATATTTT
CASSVVQGVGDTIYF
>TRBV6-5|TRBJ2-2|TRBD2|-
TGTGCCAGCAGTTACTCACTAGCGGGAGGGAGGGAGCTGTTTTTT
CASSYSLAGGRELFF